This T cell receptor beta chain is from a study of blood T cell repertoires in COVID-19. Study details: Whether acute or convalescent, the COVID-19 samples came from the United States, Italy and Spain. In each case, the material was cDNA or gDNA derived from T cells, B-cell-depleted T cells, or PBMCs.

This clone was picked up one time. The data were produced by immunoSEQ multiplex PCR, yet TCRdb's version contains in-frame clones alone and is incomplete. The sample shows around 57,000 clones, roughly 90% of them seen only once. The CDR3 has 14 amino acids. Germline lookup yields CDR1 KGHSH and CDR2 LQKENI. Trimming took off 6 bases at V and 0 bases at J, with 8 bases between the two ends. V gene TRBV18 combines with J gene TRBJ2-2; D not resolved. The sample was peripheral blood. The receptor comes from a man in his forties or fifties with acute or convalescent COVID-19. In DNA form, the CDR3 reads TGTGCCAGCTCTCCCGTGTCGAACACCGGGGAGCTGTTTTTT. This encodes CASSPVSNTGELFF.